The T cell receptor (beta chain) under discussion was sequenced for a study of shared clonotypes between healthy human individuals. As to this clone: This likely came from a read error, as a far larger clone is one base away.

Clones were read by immunoSEQ multiplex PCR, and TCRdb kept only the in-frame ones, dropping some. The data hold about 490,000 clones, with approximately 78% observed a single time. In germline, CDR1 is LGHNA, CDR2 YNFKEQ. There are 17 residues in the CDR3. With 4 bases removed from V and 4 bases from J, the gap between germline ends came to 22 bases. This sequence originates from a woman in her 40s in good health. Some clones in this sample may be carry-over from other donors' samples. The V and J genes are TRBV4-2 and TRBJ1-2, with TRBD1 as a possible D gene (5 bases). The sequenced sample consisted of PBMCs. CDR3 protein: CASSPGPGREYGYGYTF. Written as DNA, the CDR3 is TGTGCCAGCAGCCCAGGGCCGGGCAGGGAGTACGGCTATGGCTACACCTTC.